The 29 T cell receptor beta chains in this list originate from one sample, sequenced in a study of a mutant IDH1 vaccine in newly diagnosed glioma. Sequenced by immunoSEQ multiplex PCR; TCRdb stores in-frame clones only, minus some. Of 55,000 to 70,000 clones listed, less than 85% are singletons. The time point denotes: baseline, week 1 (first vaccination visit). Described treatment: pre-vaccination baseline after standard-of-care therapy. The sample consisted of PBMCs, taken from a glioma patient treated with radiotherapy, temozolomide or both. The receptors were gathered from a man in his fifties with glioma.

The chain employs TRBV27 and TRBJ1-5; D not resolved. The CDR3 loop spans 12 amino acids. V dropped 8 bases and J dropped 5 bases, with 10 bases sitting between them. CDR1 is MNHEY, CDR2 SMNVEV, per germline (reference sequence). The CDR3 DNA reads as TGTGCCAGCGGACCCTATGATCAGCCCCAGCATTTT. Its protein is CASGPYDQPQHF.

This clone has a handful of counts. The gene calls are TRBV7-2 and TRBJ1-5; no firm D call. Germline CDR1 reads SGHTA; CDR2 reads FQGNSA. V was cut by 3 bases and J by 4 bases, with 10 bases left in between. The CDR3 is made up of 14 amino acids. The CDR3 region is CASSFLGRNQPQHF. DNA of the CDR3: TGTGCCAGCAGCTTCTTGGGCCGAAATCAGCCCCAGCATTTT.

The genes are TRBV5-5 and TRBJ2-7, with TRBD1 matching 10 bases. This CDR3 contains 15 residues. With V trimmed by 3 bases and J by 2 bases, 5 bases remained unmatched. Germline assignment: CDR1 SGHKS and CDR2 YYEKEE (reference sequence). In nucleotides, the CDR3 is TGTGCCAGCAGCTGGACAGGGGGTTCGGCCTACGAGCAGTACTTC. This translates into CASSWTGGSAYEQYF.

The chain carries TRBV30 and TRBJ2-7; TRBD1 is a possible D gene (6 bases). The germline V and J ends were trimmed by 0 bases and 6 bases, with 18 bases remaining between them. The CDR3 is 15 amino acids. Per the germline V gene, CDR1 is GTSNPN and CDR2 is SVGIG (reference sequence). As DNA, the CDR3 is TGTGCCTGGAGTGTACACAGGGATAAGCTCGGCGAGCAGTACTTC. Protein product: CAWSVHRDKLGEQYF.

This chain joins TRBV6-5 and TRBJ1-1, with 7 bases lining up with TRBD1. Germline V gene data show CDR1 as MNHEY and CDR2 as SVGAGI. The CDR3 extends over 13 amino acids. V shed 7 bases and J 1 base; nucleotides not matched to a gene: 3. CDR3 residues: CASIRTGNTEAFF. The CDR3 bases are TGTGCCAGCATTCGGACAGGGAACACTGAAGCTTTCTTT.

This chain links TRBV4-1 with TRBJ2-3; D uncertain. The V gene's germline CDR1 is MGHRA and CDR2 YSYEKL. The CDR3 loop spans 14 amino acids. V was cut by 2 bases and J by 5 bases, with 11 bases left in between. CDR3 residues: CASSQPARQDTQYF. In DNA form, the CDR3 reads TGCGCCAGCAGCCAACCGGCTAGACAAGATACGCAGTATTTT.

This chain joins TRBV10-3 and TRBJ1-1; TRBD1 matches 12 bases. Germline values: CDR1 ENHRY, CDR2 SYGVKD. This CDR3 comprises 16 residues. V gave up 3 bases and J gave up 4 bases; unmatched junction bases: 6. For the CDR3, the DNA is TGTGCCATCAGTGACAGGGGACAGGGGGCTTTCACTGAAGCTTTCTTT. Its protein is CAISDRGQGAFTEAFF.

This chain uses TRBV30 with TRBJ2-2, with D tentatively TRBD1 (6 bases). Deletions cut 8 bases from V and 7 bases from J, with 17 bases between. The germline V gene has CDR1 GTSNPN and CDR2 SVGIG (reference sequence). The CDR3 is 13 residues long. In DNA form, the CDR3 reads TGTGCCCTGACAGGAACGAGGTTCGGGGAGCTGTTTTTT. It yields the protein CALTGTRFGELFF.

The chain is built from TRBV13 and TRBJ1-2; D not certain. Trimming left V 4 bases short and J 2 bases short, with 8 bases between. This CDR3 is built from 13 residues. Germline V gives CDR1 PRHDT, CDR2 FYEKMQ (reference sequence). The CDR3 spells CASSSRTNYGYTF. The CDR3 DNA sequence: TGTGCCAGCAGCTCACGGACCAACTATGGCTACACCTTC.

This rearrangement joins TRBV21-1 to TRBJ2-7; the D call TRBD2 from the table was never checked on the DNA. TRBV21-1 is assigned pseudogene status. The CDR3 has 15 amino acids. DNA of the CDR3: TGTGCCAGCAGCAAAGGCCGGGGGTGGACCTACGAGCAGTACTTC. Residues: CASSKGRGWTYEQYF.

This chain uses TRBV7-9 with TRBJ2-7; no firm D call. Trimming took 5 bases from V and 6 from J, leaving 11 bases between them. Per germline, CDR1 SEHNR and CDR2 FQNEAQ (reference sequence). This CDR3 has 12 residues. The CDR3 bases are TGTGCCAGCAGCCAAAGCAGGTCCGAGCAGTACTTC. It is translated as CASSQSRSEQYF.

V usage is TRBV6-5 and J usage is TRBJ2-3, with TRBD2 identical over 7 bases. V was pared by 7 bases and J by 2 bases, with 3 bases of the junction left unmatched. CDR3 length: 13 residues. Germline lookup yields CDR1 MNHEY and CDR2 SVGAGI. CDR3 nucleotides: TGTGCCAGCAAGCGGGATTCCACAGATACGCAGTATTTT. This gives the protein CASKRDSTDTQYF.

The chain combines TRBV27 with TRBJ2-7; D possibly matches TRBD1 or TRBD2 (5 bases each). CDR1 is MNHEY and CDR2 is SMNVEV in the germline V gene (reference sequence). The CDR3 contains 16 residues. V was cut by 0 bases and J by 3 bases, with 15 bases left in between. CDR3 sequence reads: CASSLSSGPLIYEQYF. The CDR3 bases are TGTGCCAGCAGTTTATCCTCGGGACCTCTTATCTACGAGCAGTACTTC.

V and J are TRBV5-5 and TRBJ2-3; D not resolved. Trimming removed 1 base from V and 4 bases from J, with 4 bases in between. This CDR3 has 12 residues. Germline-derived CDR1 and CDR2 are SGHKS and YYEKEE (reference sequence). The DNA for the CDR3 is TGTGCCAGCAGCTTGAACCCAGATACGCAGTATTTT. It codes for CASSLNPDTQYF.

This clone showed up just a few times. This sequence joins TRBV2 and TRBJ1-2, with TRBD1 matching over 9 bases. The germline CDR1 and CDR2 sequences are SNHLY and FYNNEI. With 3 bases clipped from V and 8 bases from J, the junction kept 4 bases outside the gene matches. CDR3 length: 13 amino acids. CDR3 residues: CASSEGQGRGYTF. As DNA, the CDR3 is TGTGCCAGCAGTGAGGGACAGGGAAGGGGCTACACCTTC.

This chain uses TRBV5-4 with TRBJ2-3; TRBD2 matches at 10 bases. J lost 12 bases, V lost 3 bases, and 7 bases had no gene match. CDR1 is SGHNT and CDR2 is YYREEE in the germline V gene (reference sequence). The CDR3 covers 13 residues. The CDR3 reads CASSYDSGRTQYF. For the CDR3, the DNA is TGTGCCAGCAGCTACGATAGCGGGAGGACTCAGTATTTT.

The CDR3 region is CAISERTASSYEQYF. CDR3 coding DNA: TGTGCCATCAGTGAACGGACAGCAAGCTCCTACGAGCAGTACTTC. V and J are TRBV10-3 and TRBJ2-7; D is perhaps TRBD1 (6 bases). The germline gives CDR1 ENHRY, CDR2 SYGVKD. The CDR3 is made up of 15 amino acids. Between the trimmed V and J ends, which lost 3 bases and 0 bases, there was a span of 12 bases.

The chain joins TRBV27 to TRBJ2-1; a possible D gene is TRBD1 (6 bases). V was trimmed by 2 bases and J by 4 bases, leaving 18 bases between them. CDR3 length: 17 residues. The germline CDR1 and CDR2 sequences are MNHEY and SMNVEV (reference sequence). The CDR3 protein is CASSLRPRGNSYNEQFF. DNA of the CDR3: TGTGCCAGCAGTTTACGCCCGAGGGGGAATAGTTACAATGAGCAGTTCTTC.

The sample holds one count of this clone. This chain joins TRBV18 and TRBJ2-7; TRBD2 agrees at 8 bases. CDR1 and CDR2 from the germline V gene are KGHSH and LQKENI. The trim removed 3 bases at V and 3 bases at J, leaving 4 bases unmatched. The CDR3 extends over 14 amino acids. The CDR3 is CASSPNGGGYEQYF. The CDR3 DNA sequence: TGTGCCAGCTCACCCAACGGGGGGGGCTACGAGCAGTACTTC.

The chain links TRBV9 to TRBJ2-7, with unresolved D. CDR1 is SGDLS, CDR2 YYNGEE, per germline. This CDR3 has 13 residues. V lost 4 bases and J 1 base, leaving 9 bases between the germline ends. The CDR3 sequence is CASSIGTSYEQYF. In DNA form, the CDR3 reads TGTGCCAGCAGCATCGGAACATCCTACGAGCAGTACTTC. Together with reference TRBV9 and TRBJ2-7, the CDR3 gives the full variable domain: DSGVTQTPKHLITATGQRVTLRCSPRSGDLSVYWYQQSLDQGLQFLIQYYNGEERAKGNILERFSAQQFPDLHSELNLSSLELGDSALYFCASSIGTSYEQYFGPGTRLTVT.

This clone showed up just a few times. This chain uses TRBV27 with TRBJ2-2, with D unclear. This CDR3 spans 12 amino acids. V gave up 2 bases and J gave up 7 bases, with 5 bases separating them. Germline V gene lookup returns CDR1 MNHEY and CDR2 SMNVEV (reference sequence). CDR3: CASSLGLGELFF. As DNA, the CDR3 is TGTGCCAGCAGTTTAGGTCTCGGGGAGCTGTTTTTT.

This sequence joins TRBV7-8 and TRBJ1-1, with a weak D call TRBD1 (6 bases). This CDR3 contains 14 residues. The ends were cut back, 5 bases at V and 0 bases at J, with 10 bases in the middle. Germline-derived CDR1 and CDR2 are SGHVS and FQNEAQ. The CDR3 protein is CASSPDRVNTEAFF. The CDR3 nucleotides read TGTGCCAGCAGCCCGGACAGAGTGAACACTGAAGCTTTCTTT.

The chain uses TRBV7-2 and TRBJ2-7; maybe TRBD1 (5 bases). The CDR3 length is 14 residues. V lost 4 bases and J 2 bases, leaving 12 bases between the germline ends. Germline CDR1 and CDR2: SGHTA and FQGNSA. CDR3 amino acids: CASSSRQITYEQYF. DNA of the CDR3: TGTGCCAGCAGCTCCCGACAGATCACCTACGAGCAGTACTTC. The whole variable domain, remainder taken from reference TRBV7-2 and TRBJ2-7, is GAGVSQSPSNKVTEKGKDVELRCDPISGHTALYWYRQSLGQGLEFLIYFQGNSAPDKSGLPSDRFSAERTGGSVSTLTIQRTQQEDSAVYLCASSSRQITYEQYFGPGTRLTVT.

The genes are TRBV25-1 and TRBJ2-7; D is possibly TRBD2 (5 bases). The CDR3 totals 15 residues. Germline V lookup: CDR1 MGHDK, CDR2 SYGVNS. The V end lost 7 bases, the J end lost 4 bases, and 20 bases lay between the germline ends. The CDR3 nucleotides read TGTGCCAGCACGGTAATTGAGGGCTCCAGGTACGAGCAGTACTTC. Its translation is CASTVIEGSRYEQYF.

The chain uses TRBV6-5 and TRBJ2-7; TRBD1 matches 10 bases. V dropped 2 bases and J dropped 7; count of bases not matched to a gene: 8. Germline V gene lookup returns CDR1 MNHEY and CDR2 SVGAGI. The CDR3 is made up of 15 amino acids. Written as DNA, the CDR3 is TGTGCCAGCAGTTACGGGGGACAGGGGAAGCGAGAGCAGTACTTC. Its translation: CASSYGGQGKREQYF.

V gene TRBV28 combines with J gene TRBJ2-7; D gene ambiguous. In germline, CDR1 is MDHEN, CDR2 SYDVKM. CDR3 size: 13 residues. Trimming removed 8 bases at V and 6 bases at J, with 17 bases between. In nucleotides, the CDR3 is TGTGCCAGCGGCCGGCCCTCTTCCCGCGAGCAGTACTTC. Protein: CASGRPSSREQYF.

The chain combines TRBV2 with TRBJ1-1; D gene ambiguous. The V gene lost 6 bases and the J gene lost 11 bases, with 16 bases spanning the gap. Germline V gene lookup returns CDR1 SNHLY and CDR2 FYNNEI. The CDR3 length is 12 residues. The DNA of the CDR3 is TGTGCCAGCAGGGACCTTGGGAACGAGGCTTTCTTT. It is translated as CASRDLGNEAFF.

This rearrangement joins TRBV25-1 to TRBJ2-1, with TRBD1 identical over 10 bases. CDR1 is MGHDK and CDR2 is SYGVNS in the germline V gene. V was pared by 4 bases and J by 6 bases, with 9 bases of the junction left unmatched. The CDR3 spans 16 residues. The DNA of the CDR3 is TGTGCCAGCAGTGCTCCTCCGGGACAGGGGAGCAATGAGCAGTTCTTC. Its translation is CASSAPPGQGSNEQFF. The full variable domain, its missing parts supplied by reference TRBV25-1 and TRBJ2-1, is EADIYQTPRYLVIGTGKKITLECSQTMGHDKMYWYQQDPGMELHLIHYSYGVNSTEKGDLSSESTVSRIRTEHFPLTLESARPSHTSQYLCASSAPPGQGSNEQFFGPGTRLTVL.

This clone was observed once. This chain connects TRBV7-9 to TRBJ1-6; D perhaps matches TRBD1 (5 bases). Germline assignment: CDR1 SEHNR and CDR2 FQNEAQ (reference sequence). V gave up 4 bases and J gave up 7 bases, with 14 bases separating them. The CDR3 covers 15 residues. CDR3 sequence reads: CASSSSGRKNSPLHF. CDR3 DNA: TGTGCCAGCAGCTCCTCGGGACGGAAAAATTCACCCCTCCACTTT.